Below, one T cell receptor (beta chain) is given with its context. Its specificity is not known. The CDR3 is made up of 17 amino acids. Germline lookup yields CDR1 SGHAT and CDR2 FQNNGV. V shed 6 bases and J shed 0 bases, with 20 bases lying between them. This sample was included in a study of Ad26.COV2.S vaccination and SARS-CoV-2 variants. Study findings and constraints: The authors reported substantial breadth in spike-specific CD8+ and CD4+ T cell responses after vaccination. For non-spike TCRs, breadth in vaccine recipients resembled that in placebo recipients.

Data came from immunoSEQ multiplex PCR; TCRdb stores just in-frame clones and leaves some out. The sample includes 380,000 or so clones, roughly nine tenths of them seen just once. Indicated treatment: over 15 received Ad26.COV2.S at low or high dose, single or two shots; about 5 received placebo; per-sample allocation not given. Sampling was performed 63 days after the first vaccine or placebo injection. Vaccination employed an Ad26 vector expressing the Wuhan-strain SARS-CoV-2 spike. The TCR originated in a person between 18 and 59 years old who received the Ad26.COV2.S COVID-19 vaccine or a placebo. The starting material was peripheral blood, obtained in a trial of Ad26.COV2.S vaccine versus placebo. This rearrangement joins TRBV11-2 to TRBJ1-2; D is undetermined. CDR3 region: CASSSSTGLGANYGYTF. The DNA of the CDR3 is TGTGCCAGCAGTTCCTCCACCGGGCTCGGAGCTAACTATGGCTACACCTTC.